A selection of T cell receptor beta chains follows, all from one sample in a study of blood T cell repertoires in COVID-19. Clones were sequenced by immunoSEQ multiplex PCR, and TCRdb holds only the in-frame ones, with some missing. The table has 250,000 or so clones, over 90% seen once; the top ten hold roughly 0.8%. Sequencing was done on a sample of peripheral blood. These receptor sequences come from a man between 25 and 39 years old with COVID-19, enrolled during active disease. CDR3s include the opening cysteine and the closing phenylalanine or tryptophan. The D gene is left open where the match is weak. Size values are once, few and many counts, or a class for expanded clones, and some rows have none.

DNA,CDR3,size,V,J,D
TGTGCCAGCAGCTTAGCAGGACAGGGCCGGACCGGGGAGCTGTTTTTT,CASSLAGQGRTGELFF,.,TRBV11-3,TRBJ2-2,TRBD1
TGTGCCAGTAGTCCGAGGATTGGAGGCTCTGGGGCCAACGTCCTGACTTTC,CASSPRIGGSGANVLTF,.,TRBV19,TRBJ2-6,.
TGTGCCAGCAGCGTCGGGGTCAATGAGCAGTTCTTC,CASSVGVNEQFF,.,TRBV9,TRBJ2-1,.
TGTGCCAGCAGCCTAGCCGGGGGAGAGACCCAGTACTTC,CASSLAGGETQYF,.,TRBV13,TRBJ2-5,.
TGTGCCAGCTCACCCCGGAGGGCAGGGAGTGGGAACACTGAAGCTTTCTTT,CASSPRRAGSGNTEAFF,.,TRBV18,TRBJ1-1,.
TGTGCCAGCAGCCCGGGACAGGGATACTACGAGCAGTACTTC,CASSPGQGYYEQYF,.,TRBV5-5,TRBJ2-7,TRBD1
TGTGCCAGCAGAGAGAGACACTCCGCTGGAAACACCATATATTTT,CASRERHSAGNTIYF,.,TRBV2,TRBJ1-3,.
TGCGCCAGCAGCTCCTCGGACAGGGGGGCCCTCTATGGCTACACCTTC,CASSSSDRGALYGYTF,.,TRBV5-1,TRBJ1-2,TRBD1
TGCGCCAGCAGCCAAGACGGACTAACTAACACAGATACGCAGTATTTT,CASSQDGLTNTDTQYF,.,TRBV4-1,TRBJ2-3,.
TGTGCCAGCAGCCGACAGGGGGGGAACACTGAAGCTTTCTTT,CASSRQGGNTEAFF,.,TRBV3-1/TRBV3-2,TRBJ1-1,TRBD1
TGTGCCAGCAGTTCACGGCCGGGACAGGGATATTTTAGCTATGGCTACACCTTC,CASSSRPGQGYFSYGYTF,.,TRBV27,TRBJ1-2,TRBD1
TGTGCCAGCCGCAATGGAGTCTCTGGAAACACCATATATTTT,CASRNGVSGNTIYF,few,TRBV6-5,TRBJ1-3,.
TGTGCCATCAGTGAGAAGCGGGGGGCGAACACCGGGGAGCTGTTTTTT,CAISEKRGANTGELFF,few,TRBV10-3,TRBJ2-2,TRBD2
TGTGCCAGCAGCCCCTGGACAGGCATGAACACTGAAGCTTTCTTT,CASSPWTGMNTEAFF,.,TRBV3-1/TRBV3-2,TRBJ1-1,TRBD1
TGCGCCAGCAGCTTGGGGACAGCTGGAAACACCATATATTTT,CASSLGTAGNTIYF,.,TRBV5-1,TRBJ1-3,.
TGTGCCTGGAGTGTAAGTTCAGGGTACGGTGGCTACACCTTC,CAWSVSSGYGGYTF,.,TRBV30,TRBJ1-2,.
TGTGCCAGTACAAACCGGGACAGGGGAAATTCACCCCTCCACTTT,CASTNRDRGNSPLHF,.,TRBV19,TRBJ1-6,TRBD1
TGTGCCAGTAGTAAGTGGGACAGGGGTTCCCTTGGCTACACCTTC,CASSKWDRGSLGYTF,.,TRBV19,TRBJ1-2,TRBD1
TGTGCTAGTGGTCCACGGACAGGGGGCGGTTTTCGGTACTTC,CASGPRTGGGFRYF,.,TRBV12-5,TRBJ2-7,TRBD1
TGTGCCAGCAGAGATCCAGGGGGCCGGCAGCCCCAGCATTTT,CASRDPGGRQPQHF,.,TRBV2,TRBJ1-5,TRBD1
TGTGCCAGCAGTGAAAAATGGGGACAGCAAAACTACACCTTC,CASSEKWGQQNYTF,.,TRBV6-1,TRBJ1-2,TRBD1
TGTGCCAGCAGCCACAATCAGCCCCAGCATTTT,CASSHNQPQHF,.,TRBV5-6,TRBJ1-5,.
TGTGCCACGGATCCGGGACAGGGGGGATTAGGCTATGGCTACACCTTC,CATDPGQGGLGYGYTF,.,TRBV19,TRBJ1-2,TRBD1
TGTGCCAGCAGCTCGACAACACCAGGGTACGGGGCCAACGTCCTGACTTTC,CASSSTTPGYGANVLTF,.,TRBV7-7,TRBJ2-6,.
TGTGCCAGCAGGACAGGGCAAAATTCACCCCTCCACTTT,CASRTGQNSPLHF,.,TRBV6-5,TRBJ1-6,TRBD1
TGTGCCTGGGCCGGGACAGCGACCACCGGGGAGCTGTTTTTT,CAWAGTATTGELFF,.,TRBV30,TRBJ2-2,TRBD1
TGTGCCAGCAGCTTGGCCCGGGGGTTAGACCAAGAGACCCAGTACTTC,CASSLARGLDQETQYF,.,TRBV5-5,TRBJ2-5,.
TGCGCCAGCAGCATACGACTAGCGGGGGATCAAGAGACCCAGTACTTC,CASSIRLAGDQETQYF,.,TRBV5-1,TRBJ2-5,TRBD2
TGTGCCAGCAGTTACTTGCGGGATCCGGGTACAGATACGCAGTATTTT,CASSYLRDPGTDTQYF,.,TRBV6-5,TRBJ2-3,.
TGTGCCAGCAGCTCTCTAGCGGGGACCACAGATACGCAGTATTTT,CASSSLAGTTDTQYF,once,TRBV7-6,TRBJ2-3,TRBD2
TGTGCCAGCAGTGAAAGTCTAGCGGGGGGGCCTGAGTATTTT,CASSESLAGGPEYF,.,TRBV2,TRBJ2-3,TRBD2
TGCGCCAGCAGCCAAGGGCGGGGGGAACCTGGAAACACCATATATTTT,CASSQGRGEPGNTIYF,few,TRBV4-1,TRBJ1-3,.
TGTGCCAGCAGCCCCGGGACTAGCGGGTTTTTAGGAGAGACCCAGTACTTC,CASSPGTSGFLGETQYF,.,TRBV3-1/TRBV3-2,TRBJ2-5,TRBD2
TGTGCCAGCTCACCCACAGGGTTCGGCACTGAAGCTTTCTTT,CASSPTGFGTEAFF,.,TRBV18,TRBJ1-1,.
TGTGCTAGTGGTTTATCCCCCGAGAACTATGGCTACACCTTC,CASGLSPENYGYTF,.,TRBV12-5,TRBJ1-2,.
TGTGCCAGCAGCAATTACAGGGGTGGGACTGAAGCTTTCTTT,CASSNYRGGTEAFF,.,TRBV28,TRBJ1-1,TRBD1
TGTGCCAGCAGCCGGACAGGGATGGGCACTGAAGCTTTCTTT,CASSRTGMGTEAFF,.,TRBV5-5,TRBJ1-1,TRBD1
TGTGCCAGCAGCTTGGCCGGTAGGGGGGGGAGACAAGAGACCCAGTACTTC,CASSLAGRGGRQETQYF,.,TRBV5-4,TRBJ2-5,.
TGTGCCAGCAGCCCCGGGCACAGGGGGCTGGGGCAGTACTTC,CASSPGHRGLGQYF,.,TRBV7-2,TRBJ2-7,TRBD1
TGTGCCAGCAGTACTAGTATTTCTGATACGCAGTATTTT,CASSTSISDTQYF,once,TRBV12-3/TRBV12-4,TRBJ2-3,.
TGTGCCAGCAATAGGGGGCCCGAATACAATGAGCAGTTCTTC,CASNRGPEYNEQFF,.,TRBV6-5,TRBJ2-1,TRBD1
TGTGCCAGCAGGCTTTCGGGTGCCGGGGAGCTGTTTTTT,CASRLSGAGELFF,.,TRBV6-6,TRBJ2-2,.
TGTGCCAGCAGTGTGACTAGCGGGGGGGCGAATGAGCAGTTCTTC,CASSVTSGGANEQFF,.,TRBV2,TRBJ2-1,TRBD2
TGTGCCAGCAGCCAAGTGGGCAGGGTCGCCGAAGCTTTCTTT,CASSQVGRVAEAFF,.,TRBV4-2,TRBJ1-1,.
TGTGCCAGCTCACCTCGGACAGGGGAGGGGACTGAAGCTTTCTTT,CASSPRTGEGTEAFF,.,TRBV18,TRBJ1-1,TRBD1
TGTGCCAGCAGTGGTAGGGGCTTAAACACCGGGGAGCTGTTTTTT,CASSGRGLNTGELFF,once,TRBV2,TRBJ2-2,.
TGTGCCAGCAGCTTAAGTGGACAGGGGAACACTGAAGCTTTCTTT,CASSLSGQGNTEAFF,few,TRBV11-3,TRBJ1-1,TRBD1
TGTGCCAGTAGTATTAGGGGGCAAGAGACCCAGTACTTC,CASSIRGQETQYF,.,TRBV19,TRBJ2-5,.
TGTGCCTGGAGTGTGGGGACAGGGCACTATGGCTACACCTTC,CAWSVGTGHYGYTF,.,TRBV30,TRBJ1-2,TRBD1
TGTGCCAGCAGCGTTGGGCAGACCGCCAAAAACATTCAGTACTTC,CASSVGQTAKNIQYF,.,TRBV9,TRBJ2-4,.
TGTGCCAGCTCACCGACGGGACATAACAATCAGCCCCAGCATTTT,CASSPTGHNNQPQHF,.,TRBV18,TRBJ1-5,.
TGTGCCAGCAGTCTGAGGACAAATACTGAAGCTTTCTTT,CASSLRTNTEAFF,.,TRBV9,TRBJ1-1,.
TGTGCCAGCAGTTTAGTCCGCCAAGAGACCCAGTACTTC,CASSLVRQETQYF,.,TRBV12-3/TRBV12-4,TRBJ2-5,.
TGTGCCAGCAGTGAAGCTGGCGGAATTGGAAACACCATATATTTT,CASSEAGGIGNTIYF,.,TRBV6-1,TRBJ1-3,.
TGTGCCAGCAGCCAAGCAGTCTACGAGCAGTACTTC,CASSQAVYEQYF,.,TRBV3-1/TRBV3-2,TRBJ2-7,.
TGCGCCAGCAGCTCTGCTTCCGGGACAGGAGGTGAAAAACTGTTTTTT,CASSSASGTGGEKLFF,.,TRBV5-1,TRBJ1-4,TRBD1
TGTGCCAGCGGGGGGGTCACTAACTATGGCTACACCTTC,CASGGVTNYGYTF,.,TRBV5-4,TRBJ1-2,.
TGTGCCAGCAGCTTCTCTAGCGCGCTGGCAAATGAGCAGTTCTTC,CASSFSSALANEQFF,once,TRBV7-3,TRBJ2-1,.
TGCAGCGCCCTACAGGGGGCGCGGGGCACTGAAGCTTTCTTT,CSALQGARGTEAFF,once,TRBV29-1,TRBJ1-1,TRBD1
TGTGCCATCAGCGGGGGGCTAGGGAATTCACCCCTCCACTTT,CAISGGLGNSPLHF,.,TRBV10-3,TRBJ1-6,.